These 10 T cell receptor beta chains share one sample of origin, sequenced in a study of Graves' ophthalmopathy and Graves' hyperthyroidism (dated by TCRdb to the late 2010s). Sequencing was performed on an Illumina HiSeq 2000. For repertoire sequencing, the TCR beta CDR3 regions were amplified from RNA transcripts. HTBI primers and the Qiagen OneStep RT-PCR kit were used in a first-round RT-PCR, which was followed by a second-round multiplex PCR, size selection and purification. The public sequencing data were trimmed at Q25 with fastp and processed into clonotypes with MiXCR by TCRdb, which kept only in-frame beta chains. Each entry is one CDR3 protein sequence, shown with its most common DNA and genes. This sample holds 500,000 to 700,000 distinct CDR3 sequences; about 35% were observed only once. 3.5% to 5% of the sample rests with the top ten. Material for sequencing was peripheral blood or thyroid tissue (not recorded which). These receptors were taken from an adult man with Graves' hyperthyroidism.

The chain has TRBV27 and TRBJ2-7, with TRBD2 matching 12 bases. The CDR3 covers 13 residues. J was trimmed by 0 bases and V by 10 bases; bases with no gene match: 1. Germline CDR1 reads MNHEY; CDR2 reads SMNVEV (reference sequence). The CDR3 DNA sequence: TGTGCCACGGGACTAGCGGGCTCCTACGAGCAGTACTTC. Its translation: CATGLAGSYEQYF.

This clonotype was seen at least ten times. The chain links TRBV20-1 to TRBJ2-7; 10 positions agree with TRBD2. CDR1 and CDR2 from the germline V gene are DFQATT and SNEGSKA (reference sequence). The CDR3 loop spans 14 amino acids. Trimming took 0 bases from V and 5 from J; bases not matched to a gene: 4. CDR3 sequence: CSARDTSGKDEQYF. The CDR3 DNA is TGCAGTGCTAGAGATACTAGCGGGAAAGACGAGCAGTACTTC.

Points on this clonotype: As the CDR3 is not closed by the conserved phenylalanine or tryptophan, this likely results from a read error. The V and J genes are TRBV7-3 and TRBJ2-6; 8 nucleotides align to TRBD1. The germline V gene encodes CDR1 SGHTA and CDR2 FQGTGA. Unmatched junction bases numbered 7, after V lost 6 bases and J lost 3 bases. The CDR3 length is 16 residues. CDR3 protein: CASRDRVVGGANVLTP. CDR3 DNA: TGTGCCAGCAGGGACAGGGTAGTAGGTGGGGCCAACGTCCTGACTCCA.

The chain combines TRBV25-1 with TRBJ2-7, with 10 bases fitting TRBD2. CDR3 length: 16 residues. CDR1 and CDR2 from the germline V gene are MGHDK and SYGVNS. V lost 6 bases and J lost 7; bases outside the gene matches: 15. The CDR3 nucleotides read TGTGCCAGCAGCCCCCCGCTAGCGGGAGCCTACAATGAGCAGTACTTC. It codes for CASSPPLAGAYNEQYF.

The CDR3 protein is CASSFRDRRGTEAFF. CDR3 coding DNA: TGTGCCAGCAGCTTCCGGGACAGGCGGGGCACTGAAGCTTTCTTT. J is TRBJ1-1 and V is TRBV7-2, with 8 nucleotides matching TRBD1. V trimming: 3 bases; J trimming: 4 bases; junction bases outside the gene matches: 7. CDR3 length equals 15 residues. CDR1 and CDR2 (germline): SGHTA, FQGNSA.

This clonotype was detected only a few times. The V and J genes are TRBV5-1 and TRBJ1-1, with D possibly being TRBD1 (6 bases). This CDR3 is 15 amino acids long. Germline V gives CDR1 SGHRS, CDR2 YFSETQ. Trimming removed 4 bases from V and 7 bases from J, with 20 bases in between. CDR3 sequence: CASSPPSAGAFEAFF. Here the CDR3 DNA reads TGCGCCAGCAGCCCCCCAAGTGCAGGGGCCTTTGAAGCTTTCTTT.

V and J are TRBV24-1 and TRBJ2-3, with D possibly called TRBD1 or TRBD2 (5 bases each). Looked up from germline, CDR1 is KGHDR and CDR2 is SFDVKD. The CDR3 loop spans 16 amino acids. Trimming removed 5 bases at V and 2 bases at J, with 16 bases between. CDR3 sequence reads: CATSAIWGTSTDTQYF. For the CDR3, the DNA is TGTGCCACCAGTGCCATTTGGGGGACCTCCACAGATACGCAGTATTTT.

The J gene is TRBJ1-2, the V gene TRBV29-1; D gene unclear. V was cut by 8 bases and J by 1 base, with 14 bases left in between. The CDR3 is 13 amino acids. From germline, CDR1 is SQVTM and CDR2 ANQGSEA. The CDR3 DNA sequence: TGCAGCTTAGCGGAAGGACTTAACTATGGCTACACCTTC. Translation: CSLAEGLNYGYTF.

This clonotype has more than one count but fewer than ten. At one end the junction does not follow the germline gene, possibly because of a read error. DNA for the CDR3: TGTGCCAGCAGTTTATCCGGGGGCGAGCAGTACTTC. Translating it yields CASSLSGGEQYF. The chain recombines TRBV24-1 with TRBJ2-7, with D perhaps matching TRBD2 (6 bases). CDR1 and CDR2 (germline): KGHDR, SFDVKD. CDR3 length equals 12 residues.

Concerning this clonotype: The germline gene is not matched at one end of the junction; a read error may be the cause. The chain carries TRBV7-3 and TRBJ2-2, with TRBD2 matching 9 bases. CDR3 length: 16 amino acids. Germline lookup yields CDR1 SGHTA and CDR2 FQGTGA. CDR3 nucleotide sequence: TGTACCAGCAGCCAAGACGTAGCGGGAGTCGCCGGGGAGCTGTTTTTT. This encodes CTSSQDVAGVAGELFF. The variable domain in full, completed from reference TRBV7-3 and TRBJ2-2, reads GAGVSQTPSNKVTEKGKYVELRCDPISGHTALYWYRQSLGQGPEFLIYFQGTGAADDSGLPNDRFFAVRPEGSVSTLKIQRTERGDSAVYLCTSSQDVAGVAGELFFGEGSRLTVL.